The TCR beta chain under discussion was sequenced for a study of T cells in Graves' hyperthyroidism and ophthalmopathy. Study-wide results and limits: Ophthalmopathy was told apart from stable hyperthyroidism by a 13 V-J model.

The ends lost 7 bases at V and 5 bases at J; junction bases unmatched: 7. Germline V CDR1 and CDR2: MDHEN, SYDVKM. The CDR3 has 13 residues. TCR beta CDR3 region amplification was performed from RNA transcripts. When the TCR CDR3 underwent first-round RT-PCR, the HTBI primer set was used. One entry per CDR3 protein, called by TCRdb with MiXCR from the multiplex PCR reads. The sample includes some 200,000 distinct CDR3 sequences, 17% of them seen just once. This clonotype was counted many times. Its antigen remains unidentified. The clonotype was recovered from a man in his forties or fifties with Graves' hyperthyroidism. What was sequenced was blood. V usage is TRBV28 and J usage is TRBJ2-5; 7 bases map to TRBD2. The CDR3 region has the DNA TGTGCCAGCACCAGCGGGGCAAGCGAGACCCAGTACTTC. Amino acid sequence: CASTSGASETQYF.